These 13 T cell receptor beta chains share one sample of origin, sequenced in a study of blood T cells in healthy people across ages. A sample-barcoded 5' primer and a J-beta primer mix were used in a second PCR of about 6 to 12 cycles. From the 5' RACE reads, TCRdb called clonotypes with MiXCR, one entry per CDR3 protein. Of some 560,000 distinct CDR3 sequences detected, roughly a quarter appear once; the ten largest clones hold roughly 3.5%. These data were also filed under a second study, of T cells of mothers and their children.

Sequences were obtained from blood. The receptor source for this set is a boy aged 2 to 10 in good health.

The chain combines TRBV9 with TRBJ2-3; the D gene is possibly TRBD1 (5 bases). The germline V gene encodes CDR1 SGDLS and CDR2 YYNGEE. This CDR3 contains 14 residues. V was pared by 3 bases and J by 2 bases, with 10 bases between. The CDR3: CASSADRDTDTQYF. In nucleotides, the CDR3 is TGTGCCAGCAGCGCAGACAGAGACACAGATACGCAGTATTTT. The entire variable domain, with the rest obtained from reference TRBV9 and TRBJ2-3, is as follows: DSGVTQTPKHLITATGQRVTLRCSPRSGDLSVYWYQQSLDQGLQFLIQYYNGEERAKGNILERFSAQQFPDLHSELNLSSLELGDSALYFCASSADRDTDTQYFGPGTRLTVL.

This chain uses TRBV18 with TRBJ1-1; possibly TRBD1 for D (5 bases). V was trimmed by 1 base and J by 6 bases, leaving 9 bases between them. Germline CDR1 and CDR2: KGHSH and LQKENI. The CDR3 spans 13 residues. This CDR3 is CASSPRSGSEAFF. Written as DNA, the CDR3 is TGTGCCAGCTCACCACGGTCAGGGTCTGAAGCTTTCTTT.

V usage is TRBV5-6 and J usage is TRBJ2-6; D could derive from TRBD1 or TRBD2 (6 bases each). Trimming removed 0 bases from V and 4 bases from J, with 14 bases in between. Germline loops: CDR1 SGHDT, CDR2 YYEEEE. The CDR3 consists of 17 residues. The CDR3 DNA reads TGTGCCAGCAGCTTGGATTACGGGGGCGCAGGGGCCAACGTCCTGACTTTC. Encoded protein: CASSLDYGGAGANVLTF.

The chain links TRBV21-1 to TRBJ2-5; the listed D gene, TRBD2, was not tested against the DNA. TRBV21-1 is given as a pseudogene. The CDR3 contains 16 residues. CDR3 nucleotide sequence: TGTGCCAGCAGCAAAGAAGAGGGCGGGAGCAGAGAGACCCAGTACTTC. Encoded protein: CASSKEEGGSRETQYF.

This clonotype was counted only a few times. Sequence at one end of the junction differs from germline and may be a read error. The chain links TRBV7-7 to TRBJ2-5, with 7 bases fitting TRBD1. Germline values: CDR1 SSHAT, CDR2 FNYEAQ (reference sequence). There are 15 residues in the CDR3. The CDR3 reads CASSLARGQQETQYF. The CDR3 region has the DNA TGTGCTAGCAGCTTAGCTAGGGGGCAGCAAGAGACCCAGTACTTC.

This chain uses TRBV29-1 with TRBJ2-5; D is unclear. This CDR3 is 12 amino acids long. Germline CDR1 and CDR2: SQVTM and ANQGSEA. Trimming removed 0 bases at V and 5 bases at J, with 7 bases between. DNA of the CDR3: TGCAGCGTTGAAGAAGGGTCGGAGACCCAGTACTTC. Translating gives CSVEEGSETQYF.

The rearrangement links TRBV5-1 to TRBJ2-1; TRBD2 aligns across 10 bases. J lost 7 bases, V lost 4 bases, and 11 bases had no gene match. The CDR3 covers 16 residues. Germline loops: CDR1 SGHRS, CDR2 YFSETQ. CDR3 sequence reads: CASSIMIAGGGNEQFF. The CDR3, as DNA: TGCGCCAGCAGCATAATGATAGCGGGGGGCGGGAATGAGCAGTTCTTC. The full variable domain, its missing parts supplied by reference TRBV5-1 and TRBJ2-1, is KAGVTQTPRYLIKTRGQQVTLSCSPISGHRSVSWYQQTPGQGLQFLFEYFSETQRNKGNFPGRFSGRQFSNSRSEMNVSTLELGDSALYLCASSIMIAGGGNEQFFGPGTRLTVL.

Comment on this clonotype: Relative to the germline gene, one junction end is altered; a read error may explain this. CDR3 DNA: TGCGCCAGCAGTCCGTGGACAAGTGAAAAACTGGTTTTT. Residues: CASSPWTSEKLVF. The chain is built from TRBV23-1 and TRBJ1-4; D possibly corresponds to TRBD1 (5 bases). TRBV23-1 belongs to the ORF category, with a function that is uncertain. The CDR3 runs to 13 residues.

The V call is TRBV3-1, the J call TRBJ2-5; 8 nucleotides match TRBD2. The better agreement between TRBJ2-1 and the DNA end casts doubt on the J call. There are 16 residues in the CDR3. Germline V gene data show CDR1 as LGHDT and CDR2 as YNNKEL (reference sequence). CDR3 sequence: CASSQSAGGERDEQFF. The CDR3 DNA is TGTGCCAGCAGCCAAAGCGCGGGGGGCGAGAGGGATGAGCAGTTCTTC.

The chain uses TRBV7-8 and TRBJ1-2; D is perhaps TRBD1 (5 bases). This CDR3 has 14 amino acids. V gave up 5 bases and J gave up 0 bases, with 10 bases separating them. Germline-derived CDR1 and CDR2 are SGHVS and FQNEAQ. The CDR3 sequence is CASSRDRPNYGYTF. CDR3 sequence (DNA): TGTGCCAGCAGCCGGGACCGACCTAACTATGGCTACACCTTC.

The CDR3 DNA reads TGTGCCAGCAGTTACTCGGTGAACAGGGATCTGGGGACCCAGTACTTC. It codes for CASSYSVNRDLGTQYF. This chain uses TRBV6-5 with TRBJ2-5; weak D call: TRBD1 (6 bases). V lost 0 bases to trimming and J lost 7 bases, with 18 bases between them. Per the germline V gene, CDR1 is MNHEY and CDR2 is SVGAGI. The CDR3 is 16 residues long.

Remarks on this clonotype: The junction departs from germline at one end; a sequencing error may be responsible. The chain uses TRBV12-3 or TRBV12-4 and TRBJ1-1; no clear D. This CDR3 region has 14 residues. CDR3 amino acids: CASSPPGLNTEAFF. The CDR3 DNA reads as TGTGCCAGCAGTCCCCCTGGACTGAACACTGAAGCCTTCTTT.

The chain is built from TRBV9 and TRBJ2-1, with a possible D match to TRBD2 (5 bases). CDR3 size: 13 residues. The ends were cut back, 4 bases at V and 8 bases at J, with 13 bases in the middle. Germline V gene data show CDR1 as SGDLS and CDR2 as YYNGEE. The CDR3 is CASSPPHSDEQFF. The CDR3 coding sequence is TGTGCCAGCAGCCCGCCACATAGCGATGAGCAGTTCTTC. Using reference TRBV9 and TRBJ2-1 for the parts outside the CDR3, the full variable domain is DSGVTQTPKHLITATGQRVTLRCSPRSGDLSVYWYQQSLDQGLQFLIQYYNGEERAKGNILERFSAQQFPDLHSELNLSSLELGDSALYFCASSPPHSDEQFFGPGTRLTVL.